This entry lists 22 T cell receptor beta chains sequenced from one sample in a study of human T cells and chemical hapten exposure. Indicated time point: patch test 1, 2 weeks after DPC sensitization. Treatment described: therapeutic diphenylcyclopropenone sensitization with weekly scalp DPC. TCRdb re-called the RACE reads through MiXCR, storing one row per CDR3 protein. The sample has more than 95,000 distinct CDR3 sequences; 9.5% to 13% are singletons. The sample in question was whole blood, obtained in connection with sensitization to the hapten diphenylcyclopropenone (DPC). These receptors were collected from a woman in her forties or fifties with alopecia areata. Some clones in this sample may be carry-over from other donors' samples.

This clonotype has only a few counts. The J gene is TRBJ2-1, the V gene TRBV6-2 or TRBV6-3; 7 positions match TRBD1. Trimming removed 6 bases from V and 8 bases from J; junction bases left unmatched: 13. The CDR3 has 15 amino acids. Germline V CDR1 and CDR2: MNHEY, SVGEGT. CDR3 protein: CASRLRDRAVDEQFF. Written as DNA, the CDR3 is TGTGCCAGCAGACTTAGGGACAGAGCCGTGGATGAGCAGTTCTTC.

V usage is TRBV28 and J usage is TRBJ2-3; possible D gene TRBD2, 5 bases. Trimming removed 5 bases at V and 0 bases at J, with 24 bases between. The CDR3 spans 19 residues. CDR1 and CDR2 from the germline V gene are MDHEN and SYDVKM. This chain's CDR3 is CASSVLVVRSAGSTDTQYF. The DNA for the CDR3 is TGTGCCAGCAGTGTTTTGGTTGTTCGGTCCGCGGGTAGCACAGATACGCAGTATTTT.

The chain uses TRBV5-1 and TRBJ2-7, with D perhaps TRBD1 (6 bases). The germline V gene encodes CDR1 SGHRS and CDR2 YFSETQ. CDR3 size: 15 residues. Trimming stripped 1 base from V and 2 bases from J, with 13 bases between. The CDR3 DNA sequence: TGCGCCAGCAGCTTGCTTACCGGGACAACCTACGAGCAGTACTTC. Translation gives CASSLLTGTTYEQYF. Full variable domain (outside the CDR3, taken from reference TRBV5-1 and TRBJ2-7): KAGVTQTPRYLIKTRGQQVTLSCSPISGHRSVSWYQQTPGQGLQFLFEYFSETQRNKGNFPGRFSGRQFSNSRSEMNVSTLELGDSALYLCASSLLTGTTYEQYFGPGTRLTVT.

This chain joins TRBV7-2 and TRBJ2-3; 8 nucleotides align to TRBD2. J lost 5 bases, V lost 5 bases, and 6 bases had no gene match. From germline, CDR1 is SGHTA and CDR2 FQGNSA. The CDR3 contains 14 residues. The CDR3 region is CASSPSGGIDTQYF. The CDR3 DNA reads TGTGCCAGCAGCCCGAGCGGGGGTATAGATACGCAGTATTTT. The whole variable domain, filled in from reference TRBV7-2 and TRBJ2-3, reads GAGVSQSPSNKVTEKGKDVELRCDPISGHTALYWYRQSLGQGLEFLIYFQGNSAPDKSGLPSDRFSAERTGGSVSTLTIQRTQQEDSAVYLCASSPSGGIDTQYFGPGTRLTVL.

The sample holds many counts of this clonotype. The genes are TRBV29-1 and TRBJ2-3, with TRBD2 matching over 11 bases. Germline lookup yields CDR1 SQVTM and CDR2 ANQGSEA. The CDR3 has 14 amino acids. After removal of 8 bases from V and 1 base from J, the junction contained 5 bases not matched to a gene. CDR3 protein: CSTTSGKRTDTQYF. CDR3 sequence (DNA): TGCAGCACGACTAGCGGGAAACGCACAGATACGCAGTATTTT.

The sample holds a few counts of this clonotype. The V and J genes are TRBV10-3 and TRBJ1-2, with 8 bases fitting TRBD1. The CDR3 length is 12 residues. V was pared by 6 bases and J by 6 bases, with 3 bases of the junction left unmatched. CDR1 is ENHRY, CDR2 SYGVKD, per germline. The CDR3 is CAIRTGADGYTF. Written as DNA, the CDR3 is TGTGCCATCAGGACAGGGGCGGATGGCTACACCTTC.

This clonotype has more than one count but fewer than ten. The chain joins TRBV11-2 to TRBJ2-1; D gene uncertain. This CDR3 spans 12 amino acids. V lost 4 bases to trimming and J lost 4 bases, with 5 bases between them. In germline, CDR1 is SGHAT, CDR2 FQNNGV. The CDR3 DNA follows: TGTGCCAGCAGCTCCGGTTACAATGAGCAGTTCTTC. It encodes CASSSGYNEQFF.

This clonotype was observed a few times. The CDR3, as DNA: TGTGCCAGCCTCGAGGAGCTACCTTTCTTT. Its protein is CASLEELPFF. The rearrangement joins TRBV28 to TRBJ1-1; the D is unclear. Deletions cut 8 bases from V and 12 bases from J, with 13 bases between. Germline values: CDR1 MDHEN, CDR2 SYDVKM. This CDR3 is built from 10 residues.

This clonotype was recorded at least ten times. The CDR3 loop reads CSAGTTGASNQPQHF. CDR3 sequence (DNA): TGCAGTGCTGGGACTACAGGGGCTAGCAATCAGCCCCAGCATTTT. The chain employs TRBV20-1 and TRBJ1-5; TRBD1 aligns across 7 bases. Trimming took 5 bases from V and 0 from J; bases not matched to a gene: 7. Germline V gene sequence: CDR1 DFQATT, CDR2 SNEGSKA (reference sequence). The CDR3 consists of 15 residues.

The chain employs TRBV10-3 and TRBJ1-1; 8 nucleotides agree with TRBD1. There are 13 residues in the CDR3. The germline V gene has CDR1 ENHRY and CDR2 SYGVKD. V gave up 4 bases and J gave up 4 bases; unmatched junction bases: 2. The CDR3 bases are TGTGCCATCAGTGGGACAGGGAGCACTGAAGCTTTCTTT. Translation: CAISGTGSTEAFF.

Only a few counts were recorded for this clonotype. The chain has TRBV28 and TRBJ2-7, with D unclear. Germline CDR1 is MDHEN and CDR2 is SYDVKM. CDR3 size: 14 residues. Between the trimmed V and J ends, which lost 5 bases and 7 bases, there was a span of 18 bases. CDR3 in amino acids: CASSPSGVLGEQYF. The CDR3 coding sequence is TGTGCCAGCAGTCCGTCCGGAGTTTTGGGAGAGCAGTACTTC.

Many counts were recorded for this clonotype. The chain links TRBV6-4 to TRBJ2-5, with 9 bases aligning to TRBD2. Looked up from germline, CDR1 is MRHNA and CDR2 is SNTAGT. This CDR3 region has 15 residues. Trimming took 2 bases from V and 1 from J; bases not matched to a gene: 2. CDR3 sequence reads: CASSDGAGGQETQYF. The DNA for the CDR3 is TGTGCCAGCAGTGACGGAGCGGGAGGCCAAGAGACCCAGTACTTC.

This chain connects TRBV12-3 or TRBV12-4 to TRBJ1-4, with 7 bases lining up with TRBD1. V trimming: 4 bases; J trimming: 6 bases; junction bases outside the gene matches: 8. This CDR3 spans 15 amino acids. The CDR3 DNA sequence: TGTGCCAGCAGTTACTCGACAGGGATTTATGAAAAACTGTTTTTT. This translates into CASSYSTGIYEKLFF.

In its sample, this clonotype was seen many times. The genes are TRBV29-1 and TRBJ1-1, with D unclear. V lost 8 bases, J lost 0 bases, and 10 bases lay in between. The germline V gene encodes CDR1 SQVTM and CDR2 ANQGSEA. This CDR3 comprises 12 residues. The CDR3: CSSDRMNTEAFF. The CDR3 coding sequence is TGCAGCTCGGATCGAATGAACACTGAAGCTTTCTTT.

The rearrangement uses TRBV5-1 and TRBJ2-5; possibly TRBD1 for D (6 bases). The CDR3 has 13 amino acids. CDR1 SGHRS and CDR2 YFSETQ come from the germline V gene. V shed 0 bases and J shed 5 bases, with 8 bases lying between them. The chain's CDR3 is CASSLGRGETQYF. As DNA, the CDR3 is TGCGCCAGCAGCTTGGGTAGGGGGGAGACCCAGTACTTC.

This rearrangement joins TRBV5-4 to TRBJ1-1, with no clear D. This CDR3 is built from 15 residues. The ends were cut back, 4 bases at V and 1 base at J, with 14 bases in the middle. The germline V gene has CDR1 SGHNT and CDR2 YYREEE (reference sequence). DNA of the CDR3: TGTGCCAGCAGCCCCCGGGTGGCAGAGAACACTGAAGCTTTCTTT. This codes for CASSPRVAENTEAFF.

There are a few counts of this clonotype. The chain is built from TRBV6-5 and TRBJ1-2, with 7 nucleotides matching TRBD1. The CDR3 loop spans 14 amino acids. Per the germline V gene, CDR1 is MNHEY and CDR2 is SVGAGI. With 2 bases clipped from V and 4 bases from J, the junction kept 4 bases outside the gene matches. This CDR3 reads CASSYDREGYGYTF. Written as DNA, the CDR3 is TGTGCCAGCAGTTACGACAGGGAGGGCTATGGCTACACCTTC.

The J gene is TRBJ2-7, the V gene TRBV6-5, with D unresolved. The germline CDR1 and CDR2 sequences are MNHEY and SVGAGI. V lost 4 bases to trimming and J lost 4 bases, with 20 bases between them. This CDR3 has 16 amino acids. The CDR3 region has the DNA TGTGCCAGCAGTTGGGGTTCGGCTTCCAAGTGGTACGAGCAGTACTTC. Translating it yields CASSWGSASKWYEQYF.

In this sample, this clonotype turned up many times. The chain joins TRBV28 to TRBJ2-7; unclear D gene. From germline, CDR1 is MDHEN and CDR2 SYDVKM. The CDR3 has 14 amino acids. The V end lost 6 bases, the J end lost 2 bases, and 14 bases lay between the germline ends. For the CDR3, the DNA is TGTGCCAGCAGCCTTTTACACCGAGCCTACGAGCAGTACTTC. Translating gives CASSLLHRAYEQYF.

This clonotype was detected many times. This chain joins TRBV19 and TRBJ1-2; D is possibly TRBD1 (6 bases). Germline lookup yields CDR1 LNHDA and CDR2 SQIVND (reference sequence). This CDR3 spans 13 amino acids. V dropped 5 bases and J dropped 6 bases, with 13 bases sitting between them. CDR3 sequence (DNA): TGTGCCAGTAGTTTAATCGGGGGCGATGGCTACACCTTC. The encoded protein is CASSLIGGDGYTF.

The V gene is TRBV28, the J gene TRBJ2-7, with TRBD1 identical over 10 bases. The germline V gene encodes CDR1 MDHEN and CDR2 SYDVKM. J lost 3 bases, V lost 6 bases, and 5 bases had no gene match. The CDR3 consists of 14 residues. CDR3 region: CASREWTGGYEQYF. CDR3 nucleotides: TGTGCCAGCAGGGAGTGGACAGGGGGCTACGAGCAGTACTTC.

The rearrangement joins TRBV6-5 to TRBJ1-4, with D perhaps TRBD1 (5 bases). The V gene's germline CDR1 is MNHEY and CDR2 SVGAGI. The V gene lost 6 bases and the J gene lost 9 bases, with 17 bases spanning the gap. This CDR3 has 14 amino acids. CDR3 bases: TGTGCCAGCAGCGGGGGGTGGGCCCTCAAAAAACTGTTTTTT. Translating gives CASSGGWALKKLFF.